This T cell receptor beta chain was identified during a study of shared clonotypes between healthy human individuals. This CDR3 has 12 amino acids. Deletions cut 4 bases from V and 4 bases from J, with 7 bases between. The germline gives CDR1 SNHLY, CDR2 FYNNEI. All of the donors resided in Nashville, Tennessee, and each was a Caucasian adult. As originally analysed: There were no quality scores in the junction-only immunoSEQ sequences, so filtering differed. The method was immunoSEQ multiplex PCR; TCRdb's version includes in-frame clones alone and lacks a portion of them. The V and J calls and clone size are taken from that table; D and trimming were inferred from the DNA. There are approximately 2.4 million clones in the sample; around 95% occur only once, and over 0.1% lies in the top ten. Of note for this clone: Other DNA variants within this sample encode the same CDR3.

The sequenced material came from naive CD4+ T cells sorted from blood. Subset noted: CD45RA+ positively selected. The chain employs TRBV2 and TRBJ1-2, with D maybe TRBD1 (5 bases). The TCR was taken from a man aged 18 to 30 in good health. CDR3 amino acids: CASSGDSYGYTF. CDR3 nucleotide sequence: TGTGCCAGCAGTGGAGACAGCTATGGCTACACCTTC. Using reference TRBV2 and TRBJ1-2 for the parts outside the CDR3, the full variable domain is EPEVTQTPSHQVTQMGQEVILRCVPISNHLYFYWYRQILGQKVEFLVSFYNNEISEKSEIFDDQFSVERPDGSNFTLKIRSTKLEDSAMYFCASSGDSYGYTFGSGTRLTVV.